The 31 T cell receptor beta chains presented below share a single source sample, sequenced in a study of control samples from healthy donors and cancer patients. Clones were sequenced by immunoSEQ multiplex PCR, and TCRdb holds only the in-frame ones, with some missing. The top ten hold almost 40% of the sample, which has 95,000 to 150,000 clones, about 90% seen once. Sequencing was performed on blood. These receptor sequences come from a man over 45 in good health.

The rearrangement joins TRBV11-2 to TRBJ2-1, with 9 bases matching TRBD1. This CDR3 comprises 14 residues. J was trimmed by 9 bases and V by 3 bases; bases with no gene match: 6. Germline V gene lookup returns CDR1 SGHAT and CDR2 FQNNGV. This CDR3 is CASSFPGQGVEQFF. The CDR3 region has the DNA TGTGCCAGCAGCTTCCCGGGACAGGGCGTTGAGCAGTTCTTC.

The J gene is TRBJ2-5, the V gene TRBV11-2; 13 nucleotides agree with TRBD2. This CDR3 region has 17 residues. V lost 5 bases and J lost 5; bases outside the gene matches: 11. Germline loops: CDR1 SGHAT, CDR2 FQNNGV. In DNA form, the CDR3 reads TGTGCCAGCAGCACTAGCGGGGGGGCCATTGGTCGGGAGACCCAGTACTTC. Protein: CASSTSGGAIGRETQYF. The whole variable domain, remainder taken from reference TRBV11-2 and TRBJ2-5, is EAGVAQSPRYKIIEKRQSVAFWCNPISGHATLYWYQQILGQGPKLLIQFQNNGVVDDSQLPKDRFSAERLKGVDSTLKIQPAKLEDSAVYLCASSTSGGAIGRETQYFGPGTRLLVL.

There are a few counts of this clone. This chain connects TRBV7-8 to TRBJ1-3; D remains unclear. The CDR3 has 15 residues. The V and J ends lost 1 base and 0 bases respectively, with 7 bases between them. Per germline, CDR1 SGHVS and CDR2 FQNEAQ. The CDR3 loop reads CASSLGPSSGNTIYF. The CDR3 nucleotides read TGTGCCAGCAGCTTAGGTCCCAGCTCTGGAAACACCATATATTTT.

This clone showed up just once. The chain is built from TRBV15 and TRBJ2-5, with TRBD2 as a possible D gene (5 bases). V was shortened by 1 base and J by 3 bases, with 6 bases between the two germline ends. This CDR3 is built from 13 residues. Germline assignment: CDR1 LNHNV and CDR2 YYDKDF (reference sequence). CDR3 loop: CATSRGGKETQYF. The CDR3 DNA reads TGTGCCACCAGCAGAGGAGGGAAAGAGACCCAGTACTTC.

This chain links TRBV25-1 with TRBJ2-2; D uncertain. CDR3 length: 15 residues. V was pared by 2 bases and J by 1 base, with 8 bases between. Germline loops: CDR1 MGHDK, CDR2 SYGVNS. CDR3 in DNA: TGTGCCAGCAGTGAAGGCTATCAGAACACCGGGGAGCTGTTTTTT. Protein product: CASSEGYQNTGELFF.

The V call is TRBV18, the J call TRBJ1-3; 7 positions agree with TRBD1. Germline V gene lookup returns CDR1 KGHSH and CDR2 LQKENI. CDR3 length equals 16 residues. V shed 2 bases, J shed 4 bases, and the junction held 8 bases outside the gene matches. The CDR3 DNA sequence: TGTGCCAGCTCACCAACGAGGGGGCCTCACGGAAACACCATATATTTT. Protein sequence: CASSPTRGPHGNTIYF.

The V call is TRBV5-1, the J call TRBJ2-5; D is perhaps TRBD1 (6 bases). V lost 2 bases and J 5 bases, leaving 19 bases between the germline ends. Germline-derived CDR1 and CDR2 are SGHRS and YFSETQ. The CDR3 extends over 16 amino acids. The CDR3 region has the DNA TGCGCCAGCAGCTTAGAAGGGACAAGCGGTTGGGAGACCCAGTACTTC. Translated, it gives CASSLEGTSGWETQYF. The variable domain in full, with the rest retrieved from reference TRBV5-1 and TRBJ2-5, is KAGVTQTPRYLIKTRGQQVTLSCSPISGHRSVSWYQQTPGQGLQFLFEYFSETQRNKGNFPGRFSGRQFSNSRSEMNVSTLELGDSALYLCASSLEGTSGWETQYFGPGTRLLVL.

CDR3 DNA sequence: TGTGCCATCAGTAGAGCGGGGGGGGCCCCCCCCGGGGAGCTGTTTTTT. Its protein product is CAISRAGGAPPGELFF. The chain couples TRBV10-3 to TRBJ2-2; 10 nucleotides match TRBD2. The germline V gene has CDR1 ENHRY and CDR2 SYGVKD. The CDR3 sequence is 16 residues long. The junction had 9 bases not matched to a gene; V was cut back by 5 bases and J by 6 bases.

The chain uses TRBV6-6 and TRBJ1-5, with D hard to call. V was clipped by 7 bases and J by 5 bases, with 12 bases between them. CDR3 length equals 13 residues. Germline V lookup: CDR1 MNHNY, CDR2 SVGAGI (reference sequence). The CDR3 protein is CASTQLGDQPQHF. In nucleotides, the CDR3 is TGTGCCAGCACTCAGCTGGGAGATCAGCCCCAGCATTTT.

Concerning this clone itself: This is likely a read error, given that the CDR3 carries no conserved phenylalanine or tryptophan at its end. It is unclear where the CDR3 begins or ends on the DNA, so no DNA is shown, and the CDR3 is as TCRdb lists it. The rearrangement uses TRBV11-3 and TRBJ1-2; the table's D call of TRBD1 was not tested on the DNA. Including both end residues, the CDR3 is 12 amino acids long. Germline CDR1 reads SGHNT; CDR2 reads YENEEA. This CDR3 is CASSLDSRDRGL.

Here the CDR3 reads CASSFEYEQYF. For the CDR3, the DNA is TGCGCCAGCAGCTTCGAATACGAGCAGTACTTC. The chain has TRBV5-1 and TRBJ2-7; D unresolved. V was pared by 2 bases and J by 4 bases, with 4 bases between. The CDR3 sequence is 11 residues long. The germline CDR1 and CDR2 sequences are SGHRS and YFSETQ.

The chain joins TRBV30 to TRBJ1-5; unclear D gene. With 2 bases removed from V and 5 bases from J, the gap between germline ends came to 10 bases. The CDR3 is 13 amino acids. Germline V CDR1 and CDR2: GTSNPN, SVGIG (reference sequence). This CDR3 is CAWSITVDQPQHF. CDR3 coding DNA: TGTGCCTGGAGTATTACAGTCGATCAGCCCCAGCATTTT.

The V call is TRBV30, the J call TRBJ1-2, with 8 bases matching TRBD1. The V segment lost 2 bases and the J segment 4 bases; nucleotides outside the gene matches: 6. Germline lookup yields CDR1 GTSNPN and CDR2 SVGIG (reference sequence). The CDR3 extends over 14 amino acids. For the CDR3, the DNA is TGTGCCTGGAGTCCGACAGGGGCGTTCTATGGCTACACCTTC. Protein product: CAWSPTGAFYGYTF.

Only one count was recorded for this clone. The chain links TRBV5-1 to TRBJ2-5; 12 bases fit TRBD2. From germline, CDR1 is SGHRS and CDR2 YFSETQ. This CDR3 spans 15 amino acids. Trimming at V came to 4 bases and at J to 2 bases, leaving 3 bases not matched to a gene. Here the CDR3 reads CASSLGTSGQETQYF. The CDR3 DNA follows: TGCGCCAGCAGCCTCGGGACTAGCGGGCAAGAGACCCAGTACTTC. Filled out from reference TRBV5-1 and TRBJ2-5, the complete variable domain reads KAGVTQTPRYLIKTRGQQVTLSCSPISGHRSVSWYQQTPGQGLQFLFEYFSETQRNKGNFPGRFSGRQFSNSRSEMNVSTLELGDSALYLCASSLGTSGQETQYFGPGTRLLVL.

This clone was counted a few times. The chain links TRBV27 to TRBJ1-2; tentatively, D is TRBD1 (6 bases). V shed 4 bases and J shed 5 bases, with 14 bases lying between them. Germline loops: CDR1 MNHEY, CDR2 SMNVEV (reference sequence). This CDR3 is built from 14 residues. The CDR3 DNA is TGTGCCAGCAGTTCTATACAGGGACGGTATGGCTACACCTTC. Protein product: CASSSIQGRYGYTF.

V gene TRBV5-4 combines with J gene TRBJ2-2; D gene unclear. CDR1 and CDR2 from the germline V gene are SGHNT and YYREEE (reference sequence). V gave up 5 bases and J gave up 4 bases, with 12 bases separating them. The CDR3 is 14 residues long. CDR3 residues: CASRREVGTGELFF. As DNA, the CDR3 is TGTGCCAGCAGACGTGAAGTGGGCACCGGGGAGCTGTTTTTT.

This chain joins TRBV18 and TRBJ1-5; D not resolved. V was cut by 4 bases and J by 8 bases, with 9 bases left in between. The CDR3 has 12 residues. Germline CDR1 and CDR2: KGHSH and LQKENI. The CDR3 region is CASSRDFEPQHF. CDR3 DNA sequence: TGTGCCAGCTCACGCGACTTTGAGCCCCAGCATTTT.

The chain uses TRBV6-1 and TRBJ1-2; 7 nucleotides match TRBD1. CDR1 and CDR2 (germline): MNHNS, SASEGT. The CDR3 loop spans 16 amino acids. With V trimmed by 1 base and J by 3 bases, 8 bases remained unmatched. The DNA for the CDR3 is TGTGCCAGCAGTGAAGGGAGGGGGCGCGGAGACTATGGCTACACCTTC. Translating gives CASSEGRGRGDYGYTF.

The rearrangement uses TRBV2 and TRBJ1-5; D not resolved. CDR1 is SNHLY, CDR2 FYNNEI, per germline. The V end was cut by 4 bases, the J end by 1 base, with 8 bases between. There are 14 residues in the CDR3. The CDR3 loop reads CASSGGISNQPQHF. The CDR3 DNA sequence: TGTGCCAGCAGTGGCGGTATCAGCAATCAGCCCCAGCATTTT.

The rearrangement links TRBV3-1 (or the pseudogene TRBV3-2) to TRBJ2-3, with no clear D. Looked up from germline, CDR1 is LGHDT and CDR2 is YNNKEL (reference sequence). Trimming left V 0 bases short and J 1 base short, with 2 bases between. CDR3 size: 13 residues. The DNA of the CDR3 is TGTGCCAGCAGCCAAGATCGCACAGATACGCAGTATTTT. This sequence encodes CASSQDRTDTQYF.

V gene TRBV30 combines with J gene TRBJ1-4; tentative D call: TRBD1 (5 bases). The CDR3 runs 13 residues. Trimming shortened V by 8 bases and J by 8 bases, and 18 bases separated the two germline ends. The germline V gene encodes CDR1 GTSNPN and CDR2 SVGIG (reference sequence). The CDR3 coding sequence is TGTGCCGGCGGAGAGGGGCTAGTCGAAAAACTGTTTTTT. Translation: CAGGEGLVEKLFF.

The genes are TRBV5-6 and TRBJ1-6, with D maybe TRBD1 (5 bases). The germline gives CDR1 SGHDT, CDR2 YYEEEE. V was trimmed by 2 bases and J by 6 bases, leaving 9 bases between them. This CDR3 region has 14 residues. The CDR3: CASSFGTANSPLHF. The CDR3 nucleotides are TGTGCCAGCAGCTTCGGGACGGCTAATTCACCCCTCCACTTT.

This clone was seen once. The chain carries TRBV9 and TRBJ2-1, with TRBD2 matching 7 bases. The CDR3 consists of 15 residues. The germline CDR1 and CDR2 sequences are SGDLS and YYNGEE. Trimming cost V 2 bases and J 4 bases; bases outside gene matches: 6. CDR3 DNA: TGTGCCAGCAGCGTCGGGCTAGCGGATTACAATGAGCAGTTCTTC. It encodes CASSVGLADYNEQFF.

The rearrangement links TRBV12-3 or TRBV12-4 to TRBJ2-3, with D uncertain. V dropped 3 bases and J dropped 3 bases, with 1 base sitting between them. This CDR3 comprises 11 residues. In DNA form, the CDR3 reads TGTGCCAGCAGTTTTACAGATACGCAGTATTTT. Its translation: CASSFTDTQYF.

V gene TRBV4-2 combines with J gene TRBJ1-2, with 9 nucleotides matching TRBD1. CDR3 length: 16 residues. CDR1 LGHNA and CDR2 YNFKEQ come from the germline V gene. V lost 6 bases, J lost 2 bases, and 10 bases stayed unmatched. CDR3 residues: CASRRPGTGMNYGYTF. As DNA, the CDR3 is TGTGCCAGCAGACGCCCCGGGACAGGGATGAACTATGGCTACACCTTC.

J is TRBJ1-2 and V is TRBV29-1; TRBD1 matches 8 bases. V was clipped by 7 bases and J by 3 bases; unmatched bases: 4. CDR1 and CDR2 (germline): SQVTM, ANQGSEA. The CDR3 covers 12 residues. The CDR3 coding sequence is TGCAGCGCCGGACAGGGTGACTATGGCTACACCTTC. It specifies CSAGQGDYGYTF. Complete variable domain (other parts from reference TRBV29-1 and TRBJ1-2): SAVISQKPSRDICQRGTSLTIQCQVDSQVTMMFWYRQQPGQSLTLIATANQGSEATYESGFVIDKFPISRPNLTFSTLTVSNMSPEDSSIYLCSAGQGDYGYTFGSGTRLTVV.

This clone was picked up one time. The rearrangement uses TRBV6-6 and TRBJ1-1, with no clear D. Germline loops: CDR1 MNHNY, CDR2 SVGAGI (reference sequence). CDR3 length: 13 residues. V was clipped by 1 base and J by 6 bases, with 9 bases between them. This chain's CDR3 is CASSYLGWAEAFF. In nucleotides, the CDR3 is TGTGCCAGCAGTTACTTAGGATGGGCTGAAGCTTTCTTT.

The V call is TRBV5-6, the J call TRBJ2-2; no reliable D call. V was trimmed by 5 bases and J by 1 base, leaving 9 bases between them. The CDR3 has 14 residues. CDR1 SGHDT and CDR2 YYEEEE come from the germline V gene. The CDR3 is CASRKTGNTGELFF. CDR3 nucleotide sequence: TGTGCCAGCAGGAAGACGGGGAACACCGGGGAGCTGTTTTTT.

This chain uses TRBV6-5 with TRBJ2-1; 7 nucleotides match TRBD1. Germline assignment: CDR1 MNHEY and CDR2 SVGAGI. The CDR3 runs to 15 residues. With V trimmed by 5 bases and J by 0 bases, 4 bases remained unmatched. CDR3 sequence reads: CASSRDRYSYNEQFF. CDR3 bases: TGTGCCAGCAGTAGGGACAGATACTCCTACAATGAGCAGTTCTTC.

The rearrangement uses TRBV10-3 and TRBJ1-2, with no clear D. V was clipped by 8 bases and J by 3 bases, with 16 bases between them. From germline, CDR1 is ENHRY and CDR2 SYGVKD. The CDR3 has 14 amino acids. In DNA form, the CDR3 reads TGTGCCATCCGAGCTGGGGATATCGACTATGGCTACACCTTC. This sequence encodes CAIRAGDIDYGYTF.

The chain has TRBV6-2 or TRBV6-3 and TRBJ2-1; 13 nucleotides line up with TRBD2. In germline, CDR1 is MNHEY, CDR2 SVGEGT. CDR3 length equals 18 residues. V dropped 5 bases and J dropped 0; count of bases not matched to a gene: 7. For the CDR3, the DNA is TGTGCCAGCAGTCCCACTAGCGGGGGGGCCGTCTCCTACAATGAGCAGTTCTTC. The encoded protein is CASSPTSGGAVSYNEQFF.